What follows are 30 T cell receptor beta chains derived from one specimen sequenced in a study of CDR3 diversity in severe acne. TCRdb re-called the PCR reads through MiXCR, storing one row per CDR3 protein. Of around 100,000 distinct CDR3 sequences listed, 51% were seen once; the top ten hold about an eighth. The specimen was blood. The source is a male donor with acne.

This clonotype was seen at least ten times. The chain links TRBV20-1 to TRBJ1-6, with TRBD1 identical over 8 bases. The germline CDR1 and CDR2 sequences are DFQATT and SNEGSKA (reference sequence). The CDR3 has 15 amino acids. V lost 5 bases to trimming and J lost 5 bases; unmatched junction nucleotides: 8. The CDR3 region is CSAPLGGQDNSPLHF. The CDR3 DNA sequence: TGCAGTGCTCCTCTAGGGGGACAGGATAATTCACCCCTCCACTTT.

The chain combines TRBV20-1 with TRBJ1-5, with TRBD1 matching over 11 bases. This CDR3 contains 17 residues. The germline V gene encodes CDR1 DFQATT and CDR2 SNEGSKA (reference sequence). J was trimmed by 2 bases and V by 3 bases; bases with no gene match: 9. The CDR3, as DNA: TGCAGTGCTAGCCCTGGACAGGGGGCTAGCGGCAATCAGCCCCAGCATTTT. As protein: CSASPGQGASGNQPQHF.

Many counts were recorded for this clonotype. The V call is TRBV29-1, the J call TRBJ1-1; D is unresolved. The V gene's germline CDR1 is SQVTM and CDR2 ANQGSEA. V lost 4 bases, J lost 8 bases, and 5 bases lay in between. The CDR3 consists of 9 residues. CDR3 sequence: CSVGTEAFF. The DNA for the CDR3 is TGCAGCGTTGGGACCGAAGCTTTCTTT.

As for this clonotype: This may be a read error, as it is one base from a much larger clone. The V call is TRBV10-3, the J call TRBJ2-1; the match to TRBD2 covers 7 bases. The CDR3 runs 17 residues. V shed 0 bases and J 7 bases; nucleotides not matched to a gene: 12. The V gene's germline CDR1 is ENHRY and CDR2 SYGVKD. This chain's CDR3 is CAISESLGREKRNEQFF. The CDR3 DNA sequence: TGTGCCATCAGTGAGTCCCTCGGGCGGGAGAAAAGGAATGAGCAGTTCTTC.

This clonotype came up once. In DNA, the CDR3 is TGTGCCAGCAGTCCCAAGGGGACAGGGGGGTTCGACGAGCAGTACTTC. Residues: CASSPKGTGGFDEQYF. The genes are TRBV6-1 and TRBJ2-7, with 11 nucleotides matching TRBD1. J was trimmed by 5 bases and V by 5 bases; bases with no gene match: 11. This CDR3 has 16 residues. Germline V lookup: CDR1 MNHNS, CDR2 SASEGT.

A few counts support this clonotype. The V gene is TRBV3-1, the J gene TRBJ2-3, with D perhaps matching TRBD1 or TRBD2 (5 bases each). This CDR3 contains 13 residues. The germline CDR1 and CDR2 sequences are LGHDT and YNNKEL (reference sequence). The germline V and J ends were trimmed by 2 bases and 4 bases, with 7 bases remaining between them. The DNA for the CDR3 is TGTGCCAGCAGCCAAATGGGGGCAGATACGCAGTATTTT. Its protein product is CASSQMGADTQYF.

The genes are TRBV9 and TRBJ2-7; tentatively, D is TRBD2 (5 bases). The CDR3 has 14 amino acids. The V end lost 0 bases, the J end lost 2 bases, and 9 bases lay between the germline ends. CDR1 is SGDLS, CDR2 YYNGEE, per germline. Written as DNA, the CDR3 is TGTGCCAGCAGCGTAGGTACACTAGCCTACGAGCAGTACTTC. Its protein is CASSVGTLAYEQYF.

This clonotype has just a few counts. The V gene is TRBV7-9, the J gene TRBJ2-5; a weak D match, TRBD1 (8 bases). V was clipped by 3 bases and J by 4 bases, with 15 bases between them. The CDR3 runs 15 residues. From germline, CDR1 is SEHNR and CDR2 FQNEAQ (reference sequence). The chain's CDR3 is CASSFTTGEGETQYF. CDR3 bases: TGTGCCAGCAGCTTTACGACAGGGGAGGGAGAGACCCAGTACTTC.

J is TRBJ2-1 and V is TRBV15; 7 positions agree with TRBD2. This CDR3 comprises 14 residues. Germline V gives CDR1 LNHNV, CDR2 YYDKDF (reference sequence). Trimming took 5 bases from V and 8 from J; bases not matched to a gene: 9. The CDR3 nucleotides read TGTGCCACCAGCTCTAGGACTAGGTACGATGAGCAGTTCTTC. Encoded protein: CATSSRTRYDEQFF.

CDR3 sequence reads: CASSSRRGVGNTGELFF. CDR3 sequence (DNA): TGTGCCAGCAGCTCTAGAAGAGGTGTAGGTAACACCGGGGAGCTGTTTTTT. V usage is TRBV11-2 and J usage is TRBJ2-2, with D uncertain. There are 17 residues in the CDR3. The germline CDR1 and CDR2 sequences are SGHAT and FQNNGV. Trimming stripped 4 bases from V and 2 bases from J, with 17 bases between.

V gene TRBV4-3 combines with J gene TRBJ2-5; D ambiguous. There are 15 residues in the CDR3. V was clipped by 1 base and J by 2 bases, with 11 bases between them. The germline gives CDR1 LGHNA, CDR2 YSLEER. CDR3 loop: CASSQGVRPQETQYF. The CDR3 region has the DNA TGCGCCAGCAGCCAAGGCGTGAGGCCACAAGAGACCCAGTACTTC.

The table lists this clonotype with a few counts. The chain recombines TRBV19 with TRBJ2-2, with 9 bases fitting TRBD1. Trimming removed 7 bases from V and 0 bases from J; junction bases left unmatched: 6. CDR1 and CDR2 (germline): LNHDA, SQIVND (reference sequence). The CDR3 spans 16 residues. In nucleotides, the CDR3 is TGTGCCAGTATTGGATGGACAGGGGCGAACACCGGGGAGCTGTTTTTT. Its translation is CASIGWTGANTGELFF.

A remark on this clonotype: Given a much more abundant clone one base away, this may be a read error. This chain links TRBV10-2 with TRBJ2-5, with a possible D match to TRBD2 (5 bases). The CDR3 is 12 amino acids. Per germline, CDR1 WSHSY and CDR2 SAAADI. This CDR3 reads CAGSEGTETQYF. The CDR3 DNA is TGCGCCGGCAGTGAGGGCACAGAGACCCAGTACTTC.

V and J are TRBV11-1 and TRBJ1-6; TRBD1 is a possible D gene (5 bases). This CDR3 has 16 residues. CDR1 and CDR2 (germline): SGHAT, FQDESV (reference sequence). Trimming stripped 5 bases from V and 8 bases from J, with 19 bases between. The CDR3 coding sequence is TGTGCCAGCAGCCGACCGACGCCCGCGGGGGATTCACCCCTCCACTTT. Its translation: CASSRPTPAGDSPLHF.

The chain joins TRBV27 to TRBJ2-7; 8 bases match TRBD2. J was trimmed by 6 bases and V by 4 bases; bases with no gene match: 8. The CDR3 totals 14 residues. Germline V gene sequence: CDR1 MNHEY, CDR2 SMNVEV (reference sequence). CDR3 sequence: CASSSRGGLSEQYF. CDR3 sequence (DNA): TGTGCCAGCAGTTCCCGGGGGGGGCTGAGCGAGCAGTACTTC.

This sequence joins TRBV10-2 and TRBJ1-2; D is perhaps TRBD1 (6 bases). The CDR3 covers 14 residues. Per germline, CDR1 WSHSY and CDR2 SAAADI. Between the trimmed V and J ends, which lost 4 bases and 4 bases, there was a span of 13 bases. The DNA of the CDR3 is TGCGCCAGCAGTGCTGGGGGCGTCGGCTATGGCTACACCTTC. Amino acid sequence: CASSAGGVGYGYTF.

The rearrangement links TRBV5-1 to TRBJ2-2; D is possibly TRBD1 (6 bases). With 2 bases removed from V and 3 bases from J, the gap between germline ends came to 11 bases. Germline V gene sequence: CDR1 SGHRS, CDR2 YFSETQ. The CDR3 is 15 amino acids. The CDR3 sequence is CASSLIPGDTGELFF. CDR3 sequence (DNA): TGCGCCAGCAGCTTAATTCCAGGGGACACCGGGGAGCTGTTTTTT.

This clonotype was picked up one time. The chain joins TRBV13 to TRBJ1-2; D not resolved. Germline CDR1 PRHDT, CDR2 FYEKMQ (reference sequence). The V end was cut by 2 bases, the J end by 5 bases, with 9 bases between. There are 13 residues in the CDR3. The CDR3 region is CASSLSRRYGYTF. CDR3 DNA: TGTGCCAGCAGCTTAAGTAGGCGGTATGGCTACACCTTC. The variable domain in full, completed from reference TRBV13 and TRBJ1-2, reads AAGVIQSPRHLIKEKRETATLKCYPIPRHDTVYWYQQGPGQDPQFLISFYEKMQSDKGSIPDRFSAQQFSDYHSELNMSSLELGDSALYFCASSLSRRYGYTFGSGTRLTVV.

This sequence joins TRBV25-1 and TRBJ2-7; 16 nucleotides match TRBD2. Judging by the DNA end, TRBJ2-1 fits better; the J call may be wrong. The CDR3 length is 13 residues. In germline, CDR1 is MGHDK, CDR2 SYGVNS. The CDR3 protein is CASKGLAGGEQFF. The CDR3 DNA follows: TGTGCCAGTAAGGGACTAGCGGGAGGGGAGCAGTTCTTC.

The V call is TRBV6-2 or TRBV6-3, the J call TRBJ2-3; D remains unclear. Germline V gene lookup returns CDR1 MNHEY and CDR2 SVGEGT. This CDR3 has 17 residues. Trimming stripped 7 bases from V and 2 bases from J, with 22 bases between. In DNA, the CDR3 is TGTGCCAGCACGCTAACAACCGACGGAACCCCCACAGATACGCAGTATTTT. Translated: CASTLTTDGTPTDTQYF.

DNA of the CDR3: TGTGCCAGCAGCCCGGACAGGGGGAACCCCTACGAGCAGTACTTC. Translation: CASSPDRGNPYEQYF. V usage is TRBV5-4 and J usage is TRBJ2-7; 10 bases map to TRBD1. V dropped 4 bases and J dropped 2; count of bases not matched to a gene: 6. Germline assignment: CDR1 SGHNT and CDR2 YYREEE (reference sequence). The CDR3 runs to 15 residues.

This clonotype came up many times. The chain carries TRBV24-1 and TRBJ2-2; the D gene is possibly TRBD1 (6 bases). Trimming removed 3 bases from V and 1 base from J, with 11 bases in between. Germline-derived CDR1 and CDR2 are KGHDR and SFDVKD. The length of the CDR3 is 16 residues. The CDR3 loop reads CATSDLGQQNTGELFF. The CDR3 DNA reads TGTGCCACCAGTGATCTCGGACAGCAGAACACCGGGGAGCTGTTTTTT.

Turning to this clonotype: This may be a read error, as it is one base from a much larger clone. In this CDR3 the conserved last residue, phenylalanine or tryptophan, is missing, so a read error is likely. The CDR3 is CASSFARTVYEQYL. CDR3 coding DNA: TGTGCCAGCAGCTTTGCCCGGACAGTATACGAGCAGTACCTC. The chain combines TRBV5-6 with TRBJ2-7, with D perhaps matching TRBD1 (6 bases). The germline V and J ends were trimmed by 2 bases and 4 bases, with 13 bases remaining between them. The germline V gene encodes CDR1 SGHDT and CDR2 YYEEEE. The CDR3 loop spans 14 amino acids.

As concerns this clonotype: Here the CDR3 omits its conserved ending phenylalanine or tryptophan, so a read error is the likely source. No DNA is shown, since the ends of the CDR3 on it are uncertain; the CDR3 is the one TCRdb lists. The chain is built from TRBV5-5 and TRBJ2-5; TRBD1 was called by the table and not checked on the DNA. Germline assignment: CDR1 SGHKS and CDR2 YYEKEE (reference sequence). The CDR3 totals 8 residues, both ends included. Here the CDR3 reads CASSSGDR.

The chain combines TRBV7-2 with TRBJ2-7; 11 positions agree with TRBD2. The germline V gene encodes CDR1 SGHTA and CDR2 FQGNSA. The junction had 10 bases not matched to a gene; V was cut back by 0 bases and J by 3 bases. This CDR3 is built from 18 residues. The CDR3 spells CASSLAKTRLAGFYEQYF. CDR3 nucleotides: TGTGCCAGCAGCTTAGCCAAGACTAGACTAGCGGGATTCTACGAGCAGTACTTC.

This chain uses TRBV29-1 with TRBJ1-3; TRBD1 matches 7 bases. Germline V lookup: CDR1 SQVTM, CDR2 ANQGSEA. The CDR3 contains 14 residues. The V and J ends lost 3 bases and 4 bases, in that order; junction bases with no gene match: 6. The DNA of the CDR3 is TGCAGCGTTGATGCCGGGACAGTAGGAAACACCATATATTTT. Its translation: CSVDAGTVGNTIYF.

The rearrangement links TRBV6-5 to TRBJ2-6; D is possibly TRBD2 (5 bases). V was cut by 2 bases and J by 15 bases, with 17 bases left in between. The CDR3 runs to 14 residues. Germline V CDR1 and CDR2: MNHEY, SVGAGI. CDR3 amino acids: CASSYHVRGRDLTF. For the CDR3, the DNA is TGTGCCAGCAGTTACCACGTACGGGGAAGGGACCTGACTTTC.

This clonotype was counted between two and nine times. The chain combines TRBV7-2 with TRBJ1-1; 9 positions agree with TRBD1. V lost 1 base and J lost 4; bases outside the gene matches: 4. Per the germline V gene, CDR1 is SGHTA and CDR2 is FQGNSA. The CDR3 loop spans 15 amino acids. CDR3 residues: CASSLDRGLGTEAFF. Written as DNA, the CDR3 is TGTGCCAGCAGCTTAGACAGGGGGCTTGGCACTGAAGCTTTCTTT.

A note on this clonotype: A read error may produce the germline difference seen at one junction end. The CDR3 reads CASSLGASGASVLTF. The CDR3, as DNA: TGCGCCAGCAGCTTGGGGGCCTCTGGGGCCAGCGTCCTGACTTTC. The chain joins TRBV5-1 to TRBJ2-6; tentatively, D is TRBD1 (5 bases). The CDR3 extends over 15 amino acids. Germline V gives CDR1 SGHRS, CDR2 YFSETQ.

This clonotype was seen only once. The gene calls are TRBV19 and TRBJ2-7; D may be TRBD2 (6 bases). The germline V and J ends were trimmed by 5 bases and 2 bases, with 19 bases remaining between them. The CDR3 sequence is 16 residues long. The germline V gene has CDR1 LNHDA and CDR2 SQIVND (reference sequence). The DNA of the CDR3 is TGTGCCAGTAGTCTTTCTACCGGGACTGACACCTACGAGCAGTACTTC. It encodes CASSLSTGTDTYEQYF.